Presented here are 4 T cell receptor beta chains from one specimen sequenced in a study of cytomegalovirus exposure and HLA in healthy donors. This PCR relied on a set of 60 Vbeta primers and 13 Jbeta primers. Data came from immunoSEQ multiplex PCR; TCRdb stores just in-frame clones and leaves some out. The repertoire has about 170,000 clones, 70% to 90% of them found once; the top ten carry over 2.5%. Input material: PBMCs. The receptors shown here come from a young man in good health and CMV-seropositive.

The V gene is TRBV6-5, the J gene TRBJ2-1; TRBD2 is a possible D gene (5 bases). Germline V lookup: CDR1 MNHEY, CDR2 SVGAGI. This CDR3 contains 13 residues. Trimming cost V 9 bases and J 0 bases, with 9 bases left between them. CDR3 amino acids: CASLGSSYNEQFF. CDR3 sequence (DNA): TGTGCCAGTCTGGGGAGCTCCTACAATGAGCAGTTCTTC.

This clone was picked up one time. The gene calls are TRBV4-1 and TRBJ2-2; D perhaps matches TRBD1 (5 bases). The CDR3 runs 13 residues. CDR1 is MGHRA and CDR2 is YSYEKL in the germline V gene. The ends were cut back, 2 bases at V and 6 bases at J, with 7 bases in the middle. CDR3 nucleotides: TGCGCCAGCAGCCAAAAGGGGCCCGGGGAGCTGTTTTTT. It specifies CASSQKGPGELFF.

The chain carries TRBV7-9 and TRBJ2-2; D call uncertain. Germline CDR1 reads SEHNR; CDR2 reads FQNEAQ (reference sequence). CDR3 length: 13 residues. V shed 2 bases and J shed 6 bases, with 7 bases lying between them. The CDR3 DNA is TGTGCCAGCAGCTTAAACGCGGCCGGGGAGCTGTTTTTT. It encodes CASSLNAAGELFF.

CDR3 region: CASSFRGSSTDTQYF. CDR3 bases: TGTGCCAGCAGTTTCAGGGGGTCTAGCACAGATACGCAGTATTTT. The chain is built from TRBV27 and TRBJ2-3, with TRBD1 identical over 7 bases. The germline gives CDR1 MNHEY, CDR2 SMNVEV (reference sequence). The CDR3 extends over 15 amino acids. The J segment lost 0 bases and the V segment lost 3 bases, leaving 3 bases of the junction unmatched.